This T cell receptor (beta chain) was sequenced in a study of T cell responses to AZD1222 COVID-19 vaccine. V lost 0 bases to trimming and J lost 3 bases; unmatched junction nucleotides: 11. Germline V gives CDR1 SQVTM, CDR2 ANQGSEA. CDR3 length: 17 amino acids. Study conclusions and caveats: Targeting of unmutated variant regions was reportedly seen in nearly half of spike-specific TCRs.

Sequenced by immunoSEQ multiplex PCR; TCRdb stores in-frame clones only, minus some. The table lists 72,000 or so clones, around 85% of them singletons, with 20% in the top ten. This clone was counted a single time. Its target is unknown. The receptor's source is an adult in good health. The V gene is TRBV29-1, the J gene TRBJ2-3; 8 nucleotides agree with TRBD2. The sequencing here drew on peripheral blood, taken on day 0 of AZD1222 vaccination. The CDR3 nucleotides are TGCAGCGTTGAAGATCTTACCCGGGGGGGCGGGACAGATACGCAGTATTTT. This gives the protein CSVEDLTRGGGTDTQYF.